The rows below give T cell receptor beta chains drawn from one sample of a study of T cell responses to AZD1222 COVID-19 vaccine. Here immunoSEQ multiplex PCR was the method, and the copy in TCRdb shows in-frame clones only, minus some. The table records 130,000 or so clones, roughly 90% of them present only once. The material was peripheral blood, obtained on day 0 of AZD1222 vaccination. These receptor sequences come from an adult in good health. Each CDR3 is given with its conserved first and last residue. A D gene is named only where the DNA matches it firmly. The size of a clone is reported for some rows only, either as once, few or many, or as a class for expanded clones.

>TRBV5-4|NA|TRBJ2-3|NA
TGTGCCAGCAGCGTGGACACTGGAACAGATACGCAGTATTTT
CASSVDTGTDTQYF
>TRBV6-5|NA|TRBJ2-7|NA
TGTGCCAGCAGTAGTACTCCCCCCTACGAGCAGTACTTC
CASSSTPPYEQYF
>TRBV3-1/TRBV3-2|NA|TRBJ1-1|NA
TGTGCCAGCAGCGAATCCGGGACAACTGAAGCTTTCTTT
CASSESGTTEAFF
>TRBV19|TRBD1|TRBJ2-1|NA
TGTGCCAGTAGTACGTCCGGGACAGGAGGCAGGAATGAGCAGTTCTTC
CASSTSGTGGRNEQFF
>TRBV2|NA|TRBJ1-2|once
TGTGCCAGCAGTGTATGGACAGCTAACTATGGCTACACCTTC
CASSVWTANYGYTF
>TRBV6-2/TRBV6-3|NA|TRBJ1-2|NA
TGTGCCAGCAGCTCCGACCATCTGGACGGCTACACCTTC
CASSSDHLDGYTF
>TRBV4-1|NA|TRBJ2-3|NA
TGCGCCAGCAGCCAAAGACTAGAAAGCACAGATACGCAGTATTTT
CASSQRLESTDTQYF
>TRBV6-4|NA|TRBJ2-3|NA
TGTGCCAGCAGTGACAGAGGCACAGATACGCAGTATTTT
CASSDRGTDTQYF
>TRBV19|NA|TRBJ1-1|NA
NA
CASSTWGQGAAALSF
>TRBV4-1|NA|TRBJ2-5|NA
TGCGCCAGCAGCCAAGATCCCGGGGCCGGGGAGACCCAGTACTTC
CASSQDPGAGETQYF
>TRBV6-1|NA|TRBJ2-3|NA
TGTGCCAGCAGTGAATTTAGTATCCGCACAGATACGCAGTATTTT
CASSEFSIRTDTQYF
>TRBV6-5|TRBD1|TRBJ1-1|NA
TGTGCCAGCAGTTACTCGGGTCTGACAGGGACTGAAGCTTTCTTT
CASSYSGLTGTEAFF
>TRBV11-2|NA|TRBJ2-2|NA
TGTGCCAGCAGTCCGTTCGGCCTAAGACAGGCCGCGAACACCGGGGAGCTGTTTTTT
CASSPFGLRQAANTGELFF
>TRBV7-8|NA|TRBJ2-7|NA
TGTGCCAGCAGCCGGGGGACACACCTTCAGAAGCAGTACTTC
CASSRGTHLQKQYF
>TRBV3-1/TRBV3-2|TRBD2|TRBJ2-7|NA
TGTGCCAGCAGCCAGGATAGCGGGGAACCCCCCTACGAGCAGTACTTC
CASSQDSGEPPYEQYF
>TRBV21-1|NA|TRBJ1-1|few
TGTGCCAGCAGCGAGAACAGGGGCTTTTTCGACACTGAAGCTTTCTTT
CASSENRGFFDTEAFF
>TRBV29-1|NA|TRBJ2-7|NA
TGCAGCGTCCAAGGGGCCTTCGGGACGGAGAGCTCCTACGAGCAGTACTTC
CSVQGAFGTESSYEQYF
>TRBV7-2|NA|TRBJ2-7|NA
TGTGCCAGCAGCCCCGGCCCCCGCGGCTACGAGCAGTACTTC
CASSPGPRGYEQYF
>TRBV9|NA|TRBJ2-7|NA
TGTGCCAGCAGCGTAGGAGGCCGTTCCTACGAGCAGTACTTC
CASSVGGRSYEQYF
>TRBV6-2/TRBV6-3|NA|TRBJ1-1|NA
TGTGCCAGCAGCCGGCCGAGCATGAACACTGAAGCTTTCTTT
CASSRPSMNTEAFF
>TRBV5-1|TRBD1|TRBJ2-2|NA
TGCGCCAGCAGACCCGCCGGGACAGGGAACGCCGGGGAGCTGTTTTTT
CASRPAGTGNAGELFF
>TRBV2|NA|TRBJ1-4|NA
TGTGCCAGCAGGGGGAGCACGGGTGAAAAACTGTTTTTT
CASRGSTGEKLFF